These 25 T cell receptor beta chains originate from one sample sequenced in a study of CD8 T cells in ankylosing spondylitis. General study points: Blood of patients with ankylosing spondylitis appeared to be characterized by a TCR beta motif of fewer than 10 highly homologous variants.

Antigens for these TCRs are unknown. MiXCR, run by TCRdb on the 5' RACE reads, gives a single entry per CDR3 protein. The sample has around 220,000 distinct CDR3 sequences; about 18% are singletons. Sequencing was performed on blood, either unsorted or a sorted T cell fraction (not recorded which). The receptor source for this set is a male donor with ankylosing spondylitis.

The V call is TRBV14, the J call TRBJ2-2, with TRBD2 matching over 9 bases. V lost 3 bases, J lost 5 bases, and 4 bases stayed unmatched. This CDR3 has 15 residues. CDR1 is SGHDN, CDR2 FVKESK, per germline. The CDR3 here is CASSHIAGETGELFF. The CDR3 DNA is TGTGCCAGCAGCCACATAGCGGGAGAGACCGGGGAGCTGTTTTTT.

V is TRBV5-6 and J is TRBJ2-6; the D call may be TRBD1 or TRBD2 (6 bases each). V lost 0 bases and J 0 bases, leaving 13 bases between the germline ends. The CDR3 has 18 amino acids. Germline values: CDR1 SGHDT, CDR2 YYEEEE. The CDR3 reads CASSLAAGGYSGANVLTF. In nucleotides, the CDR3 is TGTGCCAGCAGCTTGGCAGCCGGGGGCTACTCTGGGGCCAACGTCCTGACTTTC. Full variable domain (rest looked up from reference TRBV5-6 and TRBJ2-6): DAGVTQSPTHLIKTRGQQVTLRCSPKSGHDTVSWYQQALGQGPQFIFQYYEEEERQRGNFPDRFSGHQFPNYSSELNVNALLLGDSALYLCASSLAAGGYSGANVLTFGAGSRLTVL.

The chain links TRBV12-3 or TRBV12-4 to TRBJ2-1; tentatively, D is TRBD1 (6 bases). Trimming stripped 6 bases from V and 7 bases from J, with 13 bases between. The CDR3 is made up of 13 amino acids. DNA for the CDR3: TGTGCCAGCAGCCCCGCAGGGGAGAATGAGCAGTTCTTC. Amino acid sequence: CASSPAGENEQFF.

In this sample, this clonotype turned up a few times. The chain links TRBV6-1 to TRBJ1-1; no clear D. Germline-derived CDR1 and CDR2 are MNHNS and SASEGT. CDR3 size: 15 residues. Trimming pared 1 base from V and 0 bases from J, leaving 9 bases between. The CDR3 DNA reads as TGTGCCAGCAGTGAAGGGGCAGGAATGAACACTGAAGCTTTCTTT. Amino acid sequence: CASSEGAGMNTEAFF.

In this sample, this clonotype turned up many times. The rearrangement uses TRBV7-9 and TRBJ2-1; D remains ambiguous. V shed 5 bases and J shed 9 bases, with 11 bases lying between them. CDR3 length: 12 residues. CDR1 and CDR2 (germline): SEHNR, FQNEAQ (reference sequence). The CDR3: CASSPLSGEQFF. DNA for the CDR3: TGTGCCAGCAGCCCATTGTCCGGTGAGCAGTTCTTC.

The genes are TRBV11-1 and TRBJ2-1; the match to TRBD1 covers 9 bases. The germline V gene encodes CDR1 SGHAT and CDR2 FQDESV (reference sequence). The CDR3 contains 18 residues. J lost 5 bases, V lost 4 bases, and 15 bases had no gene match. CDR3 in DNA: TGTGCCAGCAGCTCCCTAAGGGGGTCCCGGGACAGGGACAATGAGCAGTTCTTC. Translating it yields CASSSLRGSRDRDNEQFF.

The chain employs TRBV2 and TRBJ2-5; perhaps D is TRBD1 or TRBD2 (5 bases each). Germline-derived CDR1 and CDR2 are SNHLY and FYNNEI. The V gene lost 3 bases and the J gene lost 2 bases, with 10 bases spanning the gap. This CDR3 region has 14 residues. CDR3 amino acids: CASSEGRLQETQYF. The DNA of the CDR3 is TGTGCCAGCAGTGAGGGACGGCTTCAAGAGACCCAGTACTTC.

The V gene is TRBV4-1, the J gene TRBJ1-5; D unresolved. This CDR3 comprises 15 residues. Per germline, CDR1 MGHRA and CDR2 YSYEKL. Trimming shortened V by 1 base and J by 2 bases, and 9 bases separated the two germline ends. The CDR3 DNA is TGCGCCAGCAGCCAAGCCGGGGTAGGCAATCAGCCCCAGCATTTT. It yields the protein CASSQAGVGNQPQHF.

This clonotype was picked up a small number of times. J is TRBJ2-1 and V is TRBV21-1; TRBD2 was called by the table and not checked on the DNA. TRBV21-1 is recorded as a pseudogene. The CDR3 contains 17 residues. Here the CDR3 DNA reads TGTGCCAGCAGCAAAGAGAATGGACTAGCGGCAGACAATGAGCAGTTCTTC. Translation gives CASSKENGLAADNEQFF.

The chain combines TRBV14 with TRBJ2-1; weak D call: TRBD2 (5 bases). The CDR3 has 13 residues. V gave up 1 base and J gave up 4 bases, with 5 bases separating them. CDR1 is SGHDN, CDR2 FVKESK, per germline. DNA of the CDR3: TGTGCCAGCAGCCAAGGGACTTACAATGAGCAGTTCTTC. Amino acid sequence: CASSQGTYNEQFF.

This clonotype was recorded a few times. The chain is built from TRBV3-1 and TRBJ2-3, with D unresolved. CDR1 is LGHDT, CDR2 YNNKEL, per germline (reference sequence). Trimming cost V 1 base and J 0 bases, with 11 bases left between them. This CDR3 is 16 amino acids long. The CDR3 loop is CASSQAGYISTDTQYF. CDR3 bases: TGTGCCAGCAGCCAAGCAGGATACATTAGCACAGATACGCAGTATTTT.

This clonotype has more than one count but fewer than ten. J is TRBJ2-7 and V is TRBV5-1, with TRBD1 matching over 10 bases. The germline gives CDR1 SGHRS, CDR2 YFSETQ. V lost 0 bases, J lost 1 base, and 4 bases stayed unmatched. CDR3 length: 16 amino acids. CDR3 sequence (DNA): TGCGCCAGCAGCTTGGCCCGACAGGGGGCTTCCTACGAGCAGTACTTC. As protein: CASSLARQGASYEQYF. Based on the CDR3 plus reference TRBV5-1 and TRBJ2-7, the full variable domain is KAGVTQTPRYLIKTRGQQVTLSCSPISGHRSVSWYQQTPGQGLQFLFEYFSETQRNKGNFPGRFSGRQFSNSRSEMNVSTLELGDSALYLCASSLARQGASYEQYFGPGTRLTVT.

This clonotype was observed at least ten times. The chain has TRBV10-3 and TRBJ2-7; 9 bases map to TRBD1. The CDR3 extends over 14 amino acids. Germline values: CDR1 ENHRY, CDR2 SYGVKD. Trimming cost V 2 bases and J 6 bases; bases outside gene matches: 5. Here the CDR3 reads CAISEPDRGVEQYF. As DNA, the CDR3 is TGTGCCATCAGTGAGCCGGACAGGGGAGTCGAGCAGTACTTC.

This chain joins TRBV14 and TRBJ2-3; D uncertain. Germline-derived CDR1 and CDR2 are SGHDN and FVKESK. V was pared by 0 bases and J by 1 base, with 14 bases between. The CDR3 length is 17 residues. The CDR3: CASSQEEPAGGTDTQYF. The DNA for the CDR3 is TGTGCCAGCAGCCAAGAAGAACCGGCAGGTGGCACAGATACGCAGTATTTT.

V is TRBV6-2 or TRBV6-3 and J is TRBJ2-5; TRBD2 matches at 13 bases. With 0 bases clipped from V and 2 bases from J, the junction kept 15 bases outside the gene matches. CDR1 and CDR2 (germline): MNHEY, SVGEGT. CDR3 length equals 21 residues. The DNA of the CDR3 is TGTGCCAGCAGTTACTCGACGGGACTAGCGGGACCACCTGCCCCTCAAGAGACCCAGTACTTC. Translation: CASSYSTGLAGPPAPQETQYF.

As DNA, the CDR3 is TGTGCCACCCGAGGGGTCAACGGACGGAGCGACACTGAAGCTTTCTTT. Protein: CATRGVNGRSDTEAFF. The rearrangement joins TRBV24-1 to TRBJ1-1; D perhaps matches TRBD1 (5 bases). This CDR3 is built from 16 residues. The germline V gene has CDR1 KGHDR and CDR2 SFDVKD. V lost 9 bases and J 3 bases, leaving 22 bases between the germline ends.

In this sample, this clonotype turned up many times. The chain couples TRBV6-1 to TRBJ2-3, with 12 bases fitting TRBD2. The CDR3 is 17 amino acids. V dropped 6 bases and J dropped 4; count of bases not matched to a gene: 11. CDR1 and CDR2 from the germline V gene are MNHNS and SASEGT. The CDR3 region has the DNA TGTGCCAGCAGCCCCCTTCCGGGACTAGCGGGTTCAGATACGCAGTATTTT. Its translation is CASSPLPGLAGSDTQYF.

Only a few counts were recorded for this clonotype. The gene calls are TRBV19 and TRBJ2-1; 8 bases are shared with TRBD2. Germline V CDR1 and CDR2: LNHDA, SQIVND (reference sequence). V shed 7 bases and J 2 bases; nucleotides not matched to a gene: 7. This CDR3 is 15 amino acids long. The CDR3 spells CASTATSVTYNEQFF. The CDR3 coding sequence is TGTGCCAGTACCGCGACTAGCGTCACCTACAATGAGCAGTTCTTC.

The chain joins TRBV6-2 or TRBV6-3 to TRBJ2-7, with unresolved D. V lost 5 bases to trimming and J lost 7 bases, with 9 bases between them. This CDR3 has 11 residues. Germline V gives CDR1 MNHEY, CDR2 SVGEGT. CDR3 region: CASSPSEEQYF. As DNA, the CDR3 is TGTGCCAGCAGTCCTTCCGAGGAGCAGTACTTC.

The chain recombines TRBV15 with TRBJ1-1; a possible D gene is TRBD1 (6 bases). The CDR3 is made up of 17 amino acids. Germline lookup yields CDR1 LNHNV and CDR2 YYDKDF (reference sequence). V lost 3 bases, J lost 1 base, and 18 bases lay in between. This chain's CDR3 is CATSSLVPGQENTEAFF. The CDR3 coding sequence is TGTGCCACCAGCAGTTTAGTCCCGGGACAAGAGAACACTGAAGCTTTCTTT.

V is TRBV7-9 and J is TRBJ1-6; the D gene is possibly TRBD1 (6 bases). The CDR3 is made up of 14 amino acids. Germline values: CDR1 SEHNR, CDR2 FQNEAQ (reference sequence). Between the trimmed V and J ends, which lost 3 bases and 10 bases, there was a span of 13 bases. The CDR3 is CASSFWTGGSPLHF. For the CDR3, the DNA is TGTGCCAGCAGCTTCTGGACGGGGGGCTCACCCCTCCACTTT.

This clonotype was recorded a few times. The CDR3 region has the DNA TGTGCCAGCAGCACCGGGGGACAGGGTAGCAATCAGCCCCAGCATTTT. It is translated as CASSTGGQGSNQPQHF. The rearrangement joins TRBV21-1 to TRBJ1-5; the D call TRBD1 from the table was never checked on the DNA. TRBV21-1 constitutes a pseudogene. The CDR3 has 16 residues.

The V gene is TRBV7-9, the J gene TRBJ2-5, with 11 bases that match TRBD2. Germline V CDR1 and CDR2: SEHNR, FQNEAQ (reference sequence). V dropped 6 bases and J dropped 1; count of bases not matched to a gene: 4. This CDR3 region has 15 residues. The CDR3 here is CASSSGTSGQETQYF. The CDR3 DNA is TGTGCCAGCAGTTCCGGGACTAGCGGCCAAGAGACCCAGTACTTC.

The table lists this clonotype with many counts. The gene calls are TRBV28 and TRBJ2-7; no clear D gene. V was cut by 6 bases and J by 3 bases, with 27 bases left in between. Germline V lookup: CDR1 MDHEN, CDR2 SYDVKM. This CDR3 has 18 amino acids. The CDR3 spells CASSENPSRTAGLYEQYF. The CDR3 nucleotides read TGTGCCAGCAGCGAAAATCCTTCCCGGACCGCCGGGCTCTACGAGCAGTACTTC.

This clonotype has just one count. J is TRBJ2-3 and V is TRBV5-4; 10 nucleotides agree with TRBD2. CDR1 SGHNT and CDR2 YYREEE come from the germline V gene (reference sequence). CDR3 size: 14 residues. V lost 3 bases to trimming and J lost 8 bases; unmatched junction nucleotides: 6. The CDR3 DNA reads TGTGCCAGCAGCTCCAGCGGGGGGGCAGCTACGCAGTATTTT. Protein sequence: CASSSSGGAATQYF. The full variable domain, its missing parts supplied by reference TRBV5-4 and TRBJ2-3, is ETGVTQSPTHLIKTRGQQVTLRCSSQSGHNTVSWYQQALGQGPQFIFQYYREEENGRGNFPPRFSGLQFPNYSSELNVNALELDDSALYLCASSSSGGAATQYFGPGTRLTVL.